This T cell receptor (beta chain) was obtained from a study of shared clonotypes between healthy human individuals. CD45RO-negative, CCR7-positively selected cells formed the naive CD8 fraction, excluding terminally differentiated effector memory CD45RA+ cells. Comments on this clone: This sample also contains other DNA sequences that code for the same CDR3.

This CDR3 region has 15 residues. Germline V gene lookup returns CDR1 SGDLS and CDR2 YYNGEE. V lost 0 bases to trimming and J lost 3 bases; unmatched junction nucleotides: 3. The protocol was immunoSEQ multiplex PCR, while the TCRdb copy is restricted to in-frame clones and leaves out a portion. The profile shows roughly 2.1 million clones, about 93% of them singletons. This chain uses TRBV9 with TRBJ2-7; 10 bases map to TRBD2. Sequenced input: naive CD8+ T cells from PBMCs. This TCR came from a young man in good health. Some clones in this sample may be carry-over from other donors' samples. The CDR3 region has the DNA TGTGCCAGCAGCGTAGTAGCGGGAGGAGGCTACGAGCAGTACTTC. This encodes CASSVVAGGGYEQYF.